Listed below are T cell receptor beta chains from one sample, sequenced in a study of CD8 T cells in Susac syndrome. TCRdb fed the immunoSEQ multiplex PCR reads into MiXCR, producing one record per CDR3 protein. There are 150,000 or so distinct CDR3 sequences in the sample; 90% to 95% occur only once, and under 0.15% lies in the top ten. Specimen: CD4+ T cells from PBMCs. The origin of the receptors is a human donor in good health. CDR3s include the opening cysteine and the closing phenylalanine or tryptophan. D genes are given only for firm matches. The size of a clone is reported for some rows only, either as once, few or many, or as a class for expanded clones.

j_call	d_call	clone_size	v_call	cdr3_nt	cdr3_aa
TRBJ2-7	-	-	TRBV19	TGTGCCAGTAGTCCGAAGGCCCTTCGGGACGAGCAGTACTTC	CASSPKALRDEQYF
TRBJ2-7	-	-	TRBV4-3	TGCGCCAGCAGCCAAGAGGGACGGGGGCACTCCTACGAGCAGTACTTC	CASSQEGRGHSYEQYF
TRBJ2-5	TRBD1	-	TRBV29-1	TGCAGCCCCAGGGACAGCGGAGAGACCCAGTACTTC	CSPRDSGETQYF
TRBJ1-6	TRBD1	-	TRBV4-1	TGCGCCAGCAGCCAAGGGGGACAGAGTTATAATTCACCCCTCCACTTT	CASSQGGQSYNSPLHF
TRBJ2-7	-	-	TRBV4-1	TGCGCCAGCGGGAGATCTTTGGACTACGAGCAGTACTTC	CASGRSLDYEQYF
TRBJ2-5	-	-	TRBV20-1	TGCAGTGCCCCGTCCCCGGGACGTTTTTCTCAGGAGACCCAGTACTTC	CSAPSPGRFSQETQYF
TRBJ1-2	-	-	TRBV29-1	TGCAGCGTTGACGGGGCCGGTGGCTACACCTTC	CSVDGAGGYTF
TRBJ2-3	-	-	TRBV29-1	TGCAGCGTTGAGGTAGGCGGCCGCACAGATACGCAGTATTTT	CSVEVGGRTDTQYF
TRBJ1-5	-	-	TRBV7-9	TGTGCCAGCACATTCGGGGCCGATCAGCCCCAGCATTTT	CASTFGADQPQHF
TRBJ2-7	-	once	TRBV7-7	TGTGCCAGTCAAGAGGATCTTAGCTCCTACGAGCAGTACTTC	CASQEDLSSYEQYF
TRBJ1-6	TRBD1	-	TRBV4-3	TGCGCCAGCAGCCAGTACAGGGGGGGTAATTCACCCCTCCACTTT	CASSQYRGGNSPLHF